The 14 T cell receptor beta chains below were found in one sample sequenced in a study of beta chain features in type 1 diabetes listed by TCRdb under 2018. The library was made by the immunoSEQ multiplex PCR assay. All of the isolated RNA was reverse transcribed with the High Capacity cDNA Reverse Transcription Kit, so expressed TCRB transcripts were sequenced. Imported from immuneACCESS, the table was reduced by TCRdb to in-frame sequences with V and J called. These copies leave out some clones; in studies compared against another copy, an unresolved V gene accounts for under half, and the cause of the remainder is not known. The sample contains about 220,000 clones, 11% of them found a single time. The ten largest clones take up 1% to 1.5% of the sample. The sequenced material came from central memory CD4+ T cells from blood. The receptors stem from a man aged 18 to 29 in good health.

This chain connects TRBV14 to TRBJ2-7; D ambiguous. Germline V gives CDR1 SGHDN, CDR2 FVKESK. Trimming stripped 2 bases from V and 4 bases from J, with 6 bases between. The CDR3 spans 12 residues. This CDR3 reads CASSQSAYEQYF. CDR3 DNA sequence: TGTGCCAGCAGCCAAAGCGCTTACGAGCAGTACTTC.

The gene calls are TRBV30 and TRBJ1-2, with D possibly being TRBD1 (5 bases). V shed 6 bases and J shed 7 bases, with 18 bases lying between them. The CDR3 is 13 amino acids. Per the germline V gene, CDR1 is GTSNPN and CDR2 is SVGIG (reference sequence). The CDR3 spells CACPLRSGGGYTF. The CDR3 DNA sequence: TGTGCCTGTCCACTGCGTTCGGGGGGTGGCTACACCTTC.

A few counts support this clone. The J gene is TRBJ2-4, the V gene TRBV2, with 12 bases aligning to TRBD1. V gave up 6 bases and J gave up 8 bases; unmatched junction bases: 11. Germline CDR1 is SNHLY and CDR2 is FYNNEI. This CDR3 comprises 16 residues. The CDR3 region is CASRAPGQGAVYIQYF. CDR3 nucleotides: TGTGCCAGCAGAGCCCCGGGACAGGGGGCTGTGTACATTCAGTACTTC.

This clone was recorded many times. The chain joins TRBV2 to TRBJ2-7; 9 bases are shared with TRBD1. CDR1 and CDR2 from the germline V gene are SNHLY and FYNNEI. This CDR3 spans 13 amino acids. After removal of 8 bases from V and 6 bases from J, the junction contained 8 bases not matched to a gene. The CDR3 coding sequence is TGTGCCAGCTGTGGGACAGGGTGTAGCGAGCAGTACTTC. Protein: CASCGTGCSEQYF.

This chain connects TRBV9 to TRBJ2-4, with D maybe TRBD2 (6 bases). Germline CDR1 reads SGDLS; CDR2 reads YYNGEE. The length of the CDR3 is 14 residues. The V and J ends lost 4 bases and 8 bases respectively, with 16 bases between them. The CDR3 spells CASSPLTSTHIQYF. The CDR3 DNA follows: TGTGCCAGCAGCCCATTGACTAGTACGCACATTCAGTACTTC.

This clone was counted between two and nine times. This sequence joins TRBV7-9 and TRBJ2-2; the D is unclear. CDR1 and CDR2 from the germline V gene are SEHNR and FQNEAQ (reference sequence). Deletions cut 5 bases from V and 2 bases from J, with 9 bases between. The CDR3 runs to 14 residues. CDR3 bases: TGTGCCAGCAGCCCCGGGCCAAACACCGGGGAGCTGTTTTTT. This encodes CASSPGPNTGELFF.

The CDR3 loop is CAWGVSGTTKNIQYF. Written as DNA, the CDR3 is TGTGCCTGGGGGGTTAGCGGGACAACCAAAAACATTCAGTACTTC. The genes are TRBV30 and TRBJ2-4, with 8 bases aligning to TRBD2. The J segment lost 2 bases and the V segment lost 5 bases, leaving 8 bases of the junction unmatched. The CDR3 is 15 residues long. Looked up from germline, CDR1 is GTSNPN and CDR2 is SVGIG (reference sequence).

The V and J genes are TRBV4-3 and TRBJ2-5; D is ambiguous. Per the germline V gene, CDR1 is LGHNA and CDR2 is YSLEER. The V and J ends lost 1 base and 9 bases respectively, with 15 bases between them. The CDR3 extends over 14 amino acids. CDR3 amino acids: CASSQVVGPGAQYF. DNA of the CDR3: TGCGCCAGCAGCCAAGTAGTTGGGCCTGGGGCCCAGTACTTC.

The rearrangement joins TRBV5-6 to TRBJ1-4, with 8 bases aligning to TRBD1. Trimming at V came to 0 bases and at J to 8 bases, leaving 6 bases not matched to a gene. In germline, CDR1 is SGHDT, CDR2 YYEEEE. The CDR3 runs 15 residues. In DNA, the CDR3 is TGTGCCAGCAGCTTGGTGGCAGGGGGCAGCGAAAAACTGTTTTTT. This gives the protein CASSLVAGGSEKLFF. The whole variable domain, remainder taken from reference TRBV5-6 and TRBJ1-4, is DAGVTQSPTHLIKTRGQQVTLRCSPKSGHDTVSWYQQALGQGPQFIFQYYEEEERQRGNFPDRFSGHQFPNYSSELNVNALLLGDSALYLCASSLVAGGSEKLFFGSGTQLSVL.

This clone was seen more than once but under ten times. This chain links TRBV9 with TRBJ1-4; 11 bases are shared with TRBD1. Germline V gene lookup returns CDR1 SGDLS and CDR2 YYNGEE. The CDR3 runs 16 residues. J gave up 7 bases and V 0 bases, and 5 bases lay outside the gene matches. CDR3: CASSVVSGTGGEKLFF. CDR3 nucleotides: TGTGCCAGCAGCGTAGTATCCGGGACAGGGGGTGAAAAACTGTTTTTT.

This clone was counted ten times or more. The chain is built from TRBV28 and TRBJ2-3; 7 bases line up with TRBD2. Unmatched junction bases numbered 7, after V lost 3 bases and J lost 4 bases. The CDR3 length is 15 residues. Germline lookup yields CDR1 MDHEN and CDR2 SYDVKM. CDR3 nucleotide sequence: TGTGCCAGCAGTTTGATCGCGGGAGAAGCAGATACGCAGTATTTT. Translation: CASSLIAGEADTQYF.

V gene TRBV18 combines with J gene TRBJ1-1; no clear D. This CDR3 region has 13 residues. V was cut by 4 bases and J by 1 base, with 7 bases left in between. Per the germline V gene, CDR1 is KGHSH and CDR2 is LQKENI. The CDR3: CASSQQKNTEAFF. CDR3 DNA sequence: TGTGCCAGCTCACAGCAGAAGAACACTGAAGCTTTCTTT.

This clone showed up just a few times. V gene TRBV10-3 combines with J gene TRBJ1-4, with a possible D match to TRBD1 (5 bases). V was trimmed by 8 bases and J by 4 bases, leaving 8 bases between them. Germline V gene data show CDR1 as ENHRY and CDR2 as SYGVKD. This CDR3 has 12 amino acids. CDR3 residues: CAIGQNNEKLFF. CDR3 in DNA: TGTGCCATCGGACAAAATAATGAAAAACTGTTTTTT.

V and J are TRBV18 and TRBJ1-1, with 11 nucleotides matching TRBD1. CDR3 length: 18 amino acids. Germline assignment: CDR1 KGHSH and CDR2 LQKENI. V was pared by 0 bases and J by 0 bases, with 6 bases of the junction left unmatched. In DNA, the CDR3 is TGTGCCAGCTCACCACCGGGACAGGGGGGGAGGATGAACACTGAAGCTTTCTTT. This codes for CASSPPGQGGRMNTEAFF.